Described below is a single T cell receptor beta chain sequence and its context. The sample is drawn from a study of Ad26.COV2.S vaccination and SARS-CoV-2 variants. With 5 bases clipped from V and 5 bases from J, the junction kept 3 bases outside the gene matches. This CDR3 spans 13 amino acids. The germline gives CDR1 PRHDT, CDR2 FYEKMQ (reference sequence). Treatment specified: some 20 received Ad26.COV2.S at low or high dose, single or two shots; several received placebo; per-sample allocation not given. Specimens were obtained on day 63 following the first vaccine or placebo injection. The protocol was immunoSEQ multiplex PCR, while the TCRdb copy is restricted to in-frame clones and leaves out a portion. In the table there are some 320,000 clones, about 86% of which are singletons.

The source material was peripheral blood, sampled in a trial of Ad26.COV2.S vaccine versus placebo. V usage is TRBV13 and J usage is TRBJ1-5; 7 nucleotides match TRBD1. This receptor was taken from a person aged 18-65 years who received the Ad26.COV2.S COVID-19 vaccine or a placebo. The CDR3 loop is CASSIDRDQPQHF. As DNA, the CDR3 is TGTGCCAGCAGCATCGACAGGGATCAGCCCCAGCATTTT.